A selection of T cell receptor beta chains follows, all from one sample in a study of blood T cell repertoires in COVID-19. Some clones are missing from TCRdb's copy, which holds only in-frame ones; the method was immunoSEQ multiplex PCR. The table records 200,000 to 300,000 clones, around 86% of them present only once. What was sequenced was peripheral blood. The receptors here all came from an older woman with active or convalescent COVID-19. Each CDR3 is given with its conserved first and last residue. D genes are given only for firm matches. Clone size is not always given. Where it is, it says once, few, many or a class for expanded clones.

CDR3 protein: CASSPRDMRAKLFF; CDR3 DNA: TGTGCCAGCAGCCCAAGGGACATGAGGGCAAAACTGTTTTTT; V gene: TRBV7-2; D gene: -; J gene: TRBJ1-4; clone size: -
CDR3 protein: CASSPGQGNYGYTF; CDR3 DNA: TGCGCCAGCAGCCCAGGACAGGGTAACTATGGCTACACCTTC; V gene: TRBV4-1; D gene: TRBD1; J gene: TRBJ1-2; clone size: -
CDR3 protein: CASSFGEEGNTEAFF; CDR3 DNA: TGCGCCAGCAGCTTTGGTGAGGAGGGGAACACTGAAGCTTTCTTT; V gene: TRBV5-1; D gene: -; J gene: TRBJ1-1; clone size: -
CDR3 protein: CSVNRDGNTEAFF; CDR3 DNA: TGCAGCGTTAACAGGGACGGGAACACTGAAGCTTTCTTT; V gene: TRBV29-1; D gene: -; J gene: TRBJ1-1; clone size: few
CDR3 protein: CASSLPSGGTGELFF; CDR3 DNA: TGTGCCAGCAGCTTACCTAGCGGGGGTACCGGGGAGCTGTTTTTT; V gene: TRBV7-6; D gene: TRBD2; J gene: TRBJ2-2; clone size: -
CDR3 protein: CASSLGGSSTEAFF; CDR3 DNA: TGTGCCAGCAGCCTGGGGGGGAGTAGCACTGAAGCTTTCTTT; V gene: TRBV6-5; D gene: -; J gene: TRBJ1-1; clone size: few
CDR3 protein: CATSRSRQPYSNQPQHF; CDR3 DNA: TGTGCCACCAGCAGATCCCGACAGCCATATAGCAATCAGCCCCAGCATTTT; V gene: TRBV15; D gene: -; J gene: TRBJ1-5; clone size: -
CDR3 protein: CASSHPRGGPVDTQYF; CDR3 DNA: TGTGCCAGCAGCCATCCCCGGGGGGGGCCGGTAGATACGCAGTATTTT; V gene: TRBV3-1/TRBV3-2; D gene: TRBD2; J gene: TRBJ2-3; clone size: -
CDR3 protein: CASSLGRSTDTQYF; CDR3 DNA: TGTGCCAGCAGCCTGGGCCGAAGCACAGATACGCAGTATTTT; V gene: TRBV7-2; D gene: -; J gene: TRBJ2-3; clone size: -
CDR3 protein: CASSGTGYPQETQYF; CDR3 DNA: TGTGCCAGCAGTGGGACAGGCTACCCCCAAGAGACCCAGTACTTC; V gene: TRBV2; D gene: TRBD1; J gene: TRBJ2-5; clone size: -
CDR3 protein: CATSRDLQGGEQYF; CDR3 DNA: TGTGCCACCAGCAGAGATCTACAGGGTGGCGAGCAGTACTTC; V gene: TRBV15; D gene: -; J gene: TRBJ2-7; clone size: -
CDR3 protein: CASSPPGQTNYGYTF; CDR3 DNA: TGTGCCAGCAGCCCCCCCGGACAGACTAACTATGGCTACACCTTC; V gene: TRBV5-4; D gene: -; J gene: TRBJ1-2; clone size: -
CDR3 protein: CASTLQGASGNTIYF; CDR3 DNA: TGTGCCAGCACCCTTCAAGGGGCCTCTGGAAACACCATATATTTT; V gene: TRBV6-5; D gene: -; J gene: TRBJ1-3; clone size: -
CDR3 protein: CASSDRQGWTEAFF; CDR3 DNA: TGCGCCAGCAGTGACCGACAGGGATGGACTGAAGCTTTCTTT; V gene: TRBV10-2; D gene: TRBD1; J gene: TRBJ1-1; clone size: -
CDR3 protein: CASSPAAGNTDTQYF; CDR3 DNA: TGTGCCAGCAGCCCTGCGGCGGGGAACACAGATACGCAGTATTTT; V gene: TRBV3-1/TRBV3-2; D gene: -; J gene: TRBJ2-3; clone size: -
CDR3 protein: CASEGQGNYGYTF; CDR3 DNA: TGTGCCAGTGAGGGACAGGGTAACTATGGCTACACCTTC; V gene: TRBV19; D gene: TRBD1; J gene: TRBJ1-2; clone size: -
CDR3 protein: CASSEARTPGANVLTF; CDR3 DNA: TGTGCCAGCAGTGAAGCGCGTACTCCTGGGGCCAACGTCCTGACTTTC; V gene: TRBV2; D gene: -; J gene: TRBJ2-6; clone size: -
CDR3 protein: CASSKRATSGDTDTQYF; CDR3 DNA: TGTGCCAGCAGTAAAAGGGCGACTAGCGGGGACACAGATACGCAGTATTTT; V gene: TRBV19; D gene: TRBD2; J gene: TRBJ2-3; clone size: -
CDR3 protein: CASREPVRPYEQYF; CDR3 DNA: TGTGCCAGCCGGGAACCGGTCAGGCCCTACGAGCAGTACTTC; V gene: TRBV6-5; D gene: -; J gene: TRBJ2-7; clone size: -
CDR3 protein: CASSLEAGANYGYTF; CDR3 DNA: TGCGCCAGCAGCTTGGAGGCGGGGGCCAATTATGGCTACACCTTC; V gene: TRBV5-1; D gene: -; J gene: TRBJ1-2; clone size: -
CDR3 protein: CASSAGLAGGIATDTQYF; CDR3 DNA: TGTGCCAGCAGCGCGGGACTAGCGGGGGGAATTGCCACAGATACGCAGTATTTT; V gene: TRBV5-4; D gene: TRBD2; J gene: TRBJ2-3; clone size: once
CDR3 protein: CASSLSRVGAYNEQFF; CDR3 DNA: TGTGCCAGCAGTTTATCGAGGGTTGGGGCCTACAATGAGCAGTTCTTC; V gene: TRBV27; D gene: -; J gene: TRBJ2-1; clone size: -
CDR3 protein: CASSRQGGGKLFF; CDR3 DNA: TGTGCCAGCAGCCGACAGGGAGGTGGAAAACTGTTTTTT; V gene: TRBV13; D gene: TRBD1; J gene: TRBJ1-4; clone size: -
CDR3 protein: CASSPTGGSFSAYGYTF; CDR3 DNA: TGTGCCAGCTCACCCACAGGGGGCTCGTTTTCTGCTTATGGCTACACCTTC; V gene: TRBV18; D gene: TRBD1; J gene: TRBJ1-2; clone size: -
CDR3 protein: CAIGSGVGNTIYF; CDR3 DNA: TGTGCCATCGGTTCAGGGGTTGGAAACACCATATATTTT; V gene: TRBV10-3; D gene: -; J gene: TRBJ1-3; clone size: -
CDR3 protein: CSAWDTLYEQYF; CDR3 DNA: TGCAGCGCCTGGGACACCCTCTACGAGCAGTACTTC; V gene: TRBV29-1; D gene: -; J gene: TRBJ2-7; clone size: -
CDR3 protein: CASSRFSSYEQYF; CDR3 DNA: TGTGCCAGCAGCCGGTTTAGCTCCTACGAGCAGTACTTC; V gene: TRBV14; D gene: -; J gene: TRBJ2-7; clone size: -